This TCR beta chain was captured by sequencing in a study of OX40 agonist ivuxolimab in advanced cancers. V lost 8 bases and J lost 0; bases outside the gene matches: 5. The CDR3 loop spans 14 amino acids. Germline CDR1 reads LNHDA; CDR2 reads SQIVND (reference sequence). The repertoire was sequenced with immunoSEQ multiplex PCR; TCRdb's copy has only in-frame clones and lacks some. The sample consists of approximately 71,000 clones, around 94% of them appearing once. The receptor was derived from an adult with an advanced solid tumor such as melanoma, head and neck, liver or kidney cancer. This chain uses TRBV19 with TRBJ2-3; 7 bases are a match to TRBD2. Material: CD4+ or CD8+ T cells sorted from blood, obtained in a trial of the OX40 agonist ivuxolimab. This CDR3 reads CASGGDSSTDTQYF. Written as DNA, the CDR3 is TGTGCCAGTGGGGGGGATTCTAGCACAGATACGCAGTATTTT.